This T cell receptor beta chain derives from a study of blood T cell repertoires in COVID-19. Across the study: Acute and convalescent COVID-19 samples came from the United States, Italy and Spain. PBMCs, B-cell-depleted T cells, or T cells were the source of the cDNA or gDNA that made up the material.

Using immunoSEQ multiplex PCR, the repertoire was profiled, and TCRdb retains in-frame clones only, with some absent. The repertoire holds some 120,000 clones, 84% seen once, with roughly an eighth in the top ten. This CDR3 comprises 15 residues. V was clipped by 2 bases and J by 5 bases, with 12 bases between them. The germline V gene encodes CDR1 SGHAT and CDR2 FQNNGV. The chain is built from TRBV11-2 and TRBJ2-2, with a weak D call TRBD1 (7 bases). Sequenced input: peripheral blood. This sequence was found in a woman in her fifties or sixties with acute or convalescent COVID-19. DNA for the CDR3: TGTGCCAGCAGCTTACAGCCAGGGGGGACCGGGGAGCTGTTTTTT. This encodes CASSLQPGGTGELFF.